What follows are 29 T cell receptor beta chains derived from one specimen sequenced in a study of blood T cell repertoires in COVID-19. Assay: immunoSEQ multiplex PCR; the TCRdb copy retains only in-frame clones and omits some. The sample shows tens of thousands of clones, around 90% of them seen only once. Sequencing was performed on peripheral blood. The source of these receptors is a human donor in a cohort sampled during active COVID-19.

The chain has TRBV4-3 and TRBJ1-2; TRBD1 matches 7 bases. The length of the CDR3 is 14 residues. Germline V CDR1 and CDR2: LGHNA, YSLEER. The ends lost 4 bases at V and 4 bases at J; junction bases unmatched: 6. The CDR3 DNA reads TGCGCCAGCAGCCCCGACAGGGCTACCTATGGCTACACCTTC. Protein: CASSPDRATYGYTF.

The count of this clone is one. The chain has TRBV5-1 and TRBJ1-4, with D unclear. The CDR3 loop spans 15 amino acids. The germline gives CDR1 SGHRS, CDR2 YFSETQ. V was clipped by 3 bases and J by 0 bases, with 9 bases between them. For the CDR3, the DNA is TGCGCCAGCAGCTGGGCTTTGGCAACTAATGAAAAACTGTTTTTT. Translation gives CASSWALATNEKLFF.

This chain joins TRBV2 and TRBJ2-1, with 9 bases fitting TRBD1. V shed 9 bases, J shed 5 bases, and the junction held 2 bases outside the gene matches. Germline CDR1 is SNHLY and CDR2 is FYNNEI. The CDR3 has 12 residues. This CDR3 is CARRTGDNEQFF. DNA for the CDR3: TGTGCCAGACGGACAGGGGACAATGAGCAGTTCTTC.

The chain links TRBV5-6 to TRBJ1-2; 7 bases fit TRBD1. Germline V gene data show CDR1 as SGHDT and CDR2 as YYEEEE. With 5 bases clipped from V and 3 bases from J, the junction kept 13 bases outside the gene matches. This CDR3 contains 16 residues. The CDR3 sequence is CASRSRQGRADYGYTF. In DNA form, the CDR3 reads TGTGCCAGCAGGAGTAGACAGGGCCGTGCAGACTATGGCTACACCTTC.

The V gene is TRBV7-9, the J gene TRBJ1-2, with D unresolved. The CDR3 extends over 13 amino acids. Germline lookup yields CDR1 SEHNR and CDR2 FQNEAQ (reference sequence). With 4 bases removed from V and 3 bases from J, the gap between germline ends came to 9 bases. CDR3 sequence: CASSSHTDYGYTF. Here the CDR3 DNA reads TGTGCCAGCAGCTCGCATACGGACTATGGCTACACCTTC.

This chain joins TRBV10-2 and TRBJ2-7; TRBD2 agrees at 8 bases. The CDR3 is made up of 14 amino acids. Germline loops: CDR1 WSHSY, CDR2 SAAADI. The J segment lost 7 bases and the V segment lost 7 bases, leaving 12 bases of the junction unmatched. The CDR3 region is CASKGGGPPREQYF. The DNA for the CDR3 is TGCGCCAGCAAAGGCGGGGGGCCCCCCCGGGAGCAGTACTTC.

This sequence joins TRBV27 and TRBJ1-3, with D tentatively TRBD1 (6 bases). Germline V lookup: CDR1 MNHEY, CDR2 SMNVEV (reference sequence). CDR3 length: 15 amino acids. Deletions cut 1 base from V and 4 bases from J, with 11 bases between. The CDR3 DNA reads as TGTGCCAGCAGTTTATTAGCAGGGGACGGAAACACCATATATTTT. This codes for CASSLLAGDGNTIYF.

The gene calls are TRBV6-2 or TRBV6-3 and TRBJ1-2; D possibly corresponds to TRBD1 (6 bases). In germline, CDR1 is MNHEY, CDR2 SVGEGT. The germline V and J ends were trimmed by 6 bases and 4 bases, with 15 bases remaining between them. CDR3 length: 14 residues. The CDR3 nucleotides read TGTGCCAGCAGCCAACCGGGACACCCCTATGGCTACACCTTC. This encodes CASSQPGHPYGYTF.

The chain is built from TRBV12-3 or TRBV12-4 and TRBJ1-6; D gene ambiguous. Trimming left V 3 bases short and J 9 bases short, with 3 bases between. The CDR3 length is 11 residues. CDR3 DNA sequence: TGTGCCAGCAGTTTTATTTCACCCCTCCACTTT. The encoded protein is CASSFISPLHF.

This CDR3 reads CASGETPLGSSYEQYF. CDR3 bases: TGCGCCAGCGGCGAAACCCCCCTTGGGAGCTCCTACGAGCAGTACTTC. J is TRBJ2-7 and V is TRBV5-1, with TRBD2 as a possible D gene (5 bases). Germline V gene sequence: CDR1 SGHRS, CDR2 YFSETQ. The CDR3 is 16 amino acids. Trimming removed 7 bases at V and 0 bases at J, with 20 bases between.

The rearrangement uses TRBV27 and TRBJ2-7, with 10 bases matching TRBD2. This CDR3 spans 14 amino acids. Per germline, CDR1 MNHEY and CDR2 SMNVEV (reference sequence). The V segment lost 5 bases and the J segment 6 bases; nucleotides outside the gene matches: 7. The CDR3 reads CASSGGLAVGEQYF. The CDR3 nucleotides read TGTGCCAGCAGTGGCGGACTAGCGGTCGGCGAGCAGTACTTC.

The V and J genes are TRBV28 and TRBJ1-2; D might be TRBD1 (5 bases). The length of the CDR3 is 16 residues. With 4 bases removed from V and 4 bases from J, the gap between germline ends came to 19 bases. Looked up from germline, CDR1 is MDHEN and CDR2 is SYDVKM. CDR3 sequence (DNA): TGTGCCAGCAGTTATCCCGTGGGGGGGGGAATCTATGGCTACACCTTC. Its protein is CASSYPVGGGIYGYTF.

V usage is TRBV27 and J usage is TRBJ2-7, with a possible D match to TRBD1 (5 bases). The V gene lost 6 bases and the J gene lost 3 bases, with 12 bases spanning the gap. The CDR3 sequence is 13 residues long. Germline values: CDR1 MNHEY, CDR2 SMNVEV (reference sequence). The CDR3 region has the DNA TGTGCCAGCAGCCGAGACAGAGTCTACGAGCAGTACTTC. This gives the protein CASSRDRVYEQYF.

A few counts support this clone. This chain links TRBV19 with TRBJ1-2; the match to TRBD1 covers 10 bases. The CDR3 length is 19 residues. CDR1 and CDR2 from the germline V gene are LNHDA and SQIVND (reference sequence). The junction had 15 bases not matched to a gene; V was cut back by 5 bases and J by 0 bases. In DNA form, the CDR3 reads TGTGCCAGTAGTCTAAATCACGGGACAGGGGAAAGTTCTAACTATGGCTACACCTTC. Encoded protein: CASSLNHGTGESSNYGYTF.

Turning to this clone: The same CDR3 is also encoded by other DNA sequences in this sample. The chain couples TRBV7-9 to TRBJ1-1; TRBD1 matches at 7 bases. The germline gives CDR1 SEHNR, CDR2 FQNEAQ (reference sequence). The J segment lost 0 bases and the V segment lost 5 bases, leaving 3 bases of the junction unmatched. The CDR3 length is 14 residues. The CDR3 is CASSPGTVNTEAFF. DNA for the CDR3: TGTGCCAGCAGCCCCGGGACAGTGAACACTGAAGCTTTCTTT.

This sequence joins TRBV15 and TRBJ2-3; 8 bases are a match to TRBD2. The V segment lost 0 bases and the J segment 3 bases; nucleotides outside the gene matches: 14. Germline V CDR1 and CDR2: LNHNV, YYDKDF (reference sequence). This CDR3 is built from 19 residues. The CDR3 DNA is TGTGCCACCAGCAGAGATCGGTCGCGGGGGGCCTCGTTTACAGATACGCAGTATTTT. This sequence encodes CATSRDRSRGASFTDTQYF.

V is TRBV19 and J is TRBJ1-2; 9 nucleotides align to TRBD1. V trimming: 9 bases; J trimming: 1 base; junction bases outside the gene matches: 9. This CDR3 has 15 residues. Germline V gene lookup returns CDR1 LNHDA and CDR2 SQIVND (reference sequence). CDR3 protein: CASAIQGANNYGYTF. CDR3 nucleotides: TGTGCCAGCGCGATACAGGGGGCGAATAACTATGGCTACACCTTC.

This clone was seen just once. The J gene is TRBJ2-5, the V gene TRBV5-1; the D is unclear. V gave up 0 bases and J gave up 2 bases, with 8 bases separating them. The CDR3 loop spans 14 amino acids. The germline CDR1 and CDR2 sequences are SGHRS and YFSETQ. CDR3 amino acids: CASSLGAGQETQYF. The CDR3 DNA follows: TGCGCCAGCAGCTTGGGGGCCGGACAAGAGACCCAGTACTTC.

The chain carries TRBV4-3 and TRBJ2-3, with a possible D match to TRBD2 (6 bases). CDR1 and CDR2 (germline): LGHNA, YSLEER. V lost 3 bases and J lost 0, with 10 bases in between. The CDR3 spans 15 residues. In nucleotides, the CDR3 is TGCGCCAGCAGCCAGGGACTGGGGAGCACAGATACGCAGTATTTT. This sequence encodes CASSQGLGSTDTQYF.

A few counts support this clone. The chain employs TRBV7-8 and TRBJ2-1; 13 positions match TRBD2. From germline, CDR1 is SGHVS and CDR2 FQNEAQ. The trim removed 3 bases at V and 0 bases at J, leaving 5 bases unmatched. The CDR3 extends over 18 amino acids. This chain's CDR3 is CASSLGLAGRSSYNEQFF. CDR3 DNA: TGTGCCAGCAGCTTGGGACTAGCGGGGAGGAGCTCCTACAATGAGCAGTTCTTC.

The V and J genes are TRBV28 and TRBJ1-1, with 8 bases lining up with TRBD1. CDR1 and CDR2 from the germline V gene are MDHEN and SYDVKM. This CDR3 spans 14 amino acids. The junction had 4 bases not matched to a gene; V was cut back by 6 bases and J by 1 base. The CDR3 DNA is TGTGCCAGCAGCAACGGACAGGGGAACACTGAAGCTTTCTTT. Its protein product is CASSNGQGNTEAFF. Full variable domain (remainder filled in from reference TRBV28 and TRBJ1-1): DVKVTQSSRYLVKRTGEKVFLECVQDMDHENMFWYRQDPGLGLRLIYFSYDVKMKEKGDIPEGYSVSREKKERFSLILESASTNQTSMYLCASSNGQGNTEAFFGQGTRLTVV.

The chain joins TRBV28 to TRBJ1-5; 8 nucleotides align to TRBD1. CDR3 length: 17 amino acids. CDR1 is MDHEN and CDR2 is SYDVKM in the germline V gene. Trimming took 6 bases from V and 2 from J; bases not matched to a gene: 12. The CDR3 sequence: CASRLVQGEVGNQPQHF. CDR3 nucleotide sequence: TGTGCCAGCAGACTAGTACAGGGGGAGGTTGGCAATCAGCCCCAGCATTTT.

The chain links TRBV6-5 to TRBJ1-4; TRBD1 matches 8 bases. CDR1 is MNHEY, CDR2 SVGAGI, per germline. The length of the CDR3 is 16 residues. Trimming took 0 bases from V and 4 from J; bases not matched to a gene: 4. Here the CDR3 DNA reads TGTGCCAGCAGTTACTCGACAGGACAGGGTAATGAAAAACTGTTTTTT. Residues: CASSYSTGQGNEKLFF.

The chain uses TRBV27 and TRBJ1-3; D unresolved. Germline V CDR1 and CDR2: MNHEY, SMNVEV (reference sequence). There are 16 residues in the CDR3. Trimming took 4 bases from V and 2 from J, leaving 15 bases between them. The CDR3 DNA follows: TGTGCCAGCAGTTCCAATAGTTTATTAGCTGGAAACACCATATATTTT. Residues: CASSSNSLLAGNTIYF.

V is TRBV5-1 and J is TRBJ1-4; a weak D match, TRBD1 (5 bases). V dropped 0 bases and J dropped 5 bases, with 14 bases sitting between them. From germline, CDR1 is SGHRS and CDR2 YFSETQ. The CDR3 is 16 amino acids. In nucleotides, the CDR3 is TGCGCCAGCAGCTTGGACAGGTCGCTCAGAAATGAAAAACTGTTTTTT. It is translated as CASSLDRSLRNEKLFF.

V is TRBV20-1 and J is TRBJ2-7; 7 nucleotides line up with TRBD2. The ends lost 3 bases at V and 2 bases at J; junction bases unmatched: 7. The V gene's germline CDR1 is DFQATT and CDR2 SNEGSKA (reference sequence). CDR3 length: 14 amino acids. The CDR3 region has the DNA TGCAGTGCTAGTGGGGAAGCGGGGACCTACGAGCAGTACTTC. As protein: CSASGEAGTYEQYF.

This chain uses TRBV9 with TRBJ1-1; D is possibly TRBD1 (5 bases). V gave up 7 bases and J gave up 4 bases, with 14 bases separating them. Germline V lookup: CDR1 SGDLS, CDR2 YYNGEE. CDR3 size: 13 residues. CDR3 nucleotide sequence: TGTGCCAGCGCGGGGCCAGGACCCACTGAAGCTTTCTTT. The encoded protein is CASAGPGPTEAFF.

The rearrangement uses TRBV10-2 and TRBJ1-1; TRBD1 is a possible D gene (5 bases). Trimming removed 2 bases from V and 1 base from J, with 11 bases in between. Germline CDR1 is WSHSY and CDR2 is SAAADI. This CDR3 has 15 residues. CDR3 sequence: CASSERGFGNTEAFF. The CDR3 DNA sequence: TGCGCCAGCAGTGAGAGGGGTTTTGGGAACACTGAAGCTTTCTTT.

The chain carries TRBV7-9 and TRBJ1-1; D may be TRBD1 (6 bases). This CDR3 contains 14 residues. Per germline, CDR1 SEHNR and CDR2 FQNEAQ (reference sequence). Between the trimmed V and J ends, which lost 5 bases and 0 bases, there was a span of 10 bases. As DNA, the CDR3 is TGTGCCAGCAGCGAACAGGGTTTGAACACTGAAGCTTTCTTT. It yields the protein CASSEQGLNTEAFF.